The entry below describes one TCR beta chain. Some clones are missing from TCRdb's copy, which holds only in-frame ones; the method was immunoSEQ multiplex PCR. The repertoire holds approximately 450,000 clones, with approximately 92% as singletons. The data were taken from a study of Ad26.COV2.S vaccination and SARS-CoV-2 variants. Study summary: The donor belonged to the COV1001 Ad26.COV2.S trial arm. Recipients of Ad26.COV2.S got it intramuscularly, once or twice 56 days apart.

Treatment described: some 19 received Ad26.COV2.S at low or high dose, single or two shots; a few received placebo; per-sample allocation not given. All samples were drawn on day 63, counting from the first vaccine or placebo injection. The CDR3 runs to 13 residues. The germline V gene has CDR1 SGHNT and CDR2 YYREEE (reference sequence). V lost 2 bases, J lost 6 bases, and 4 bases stayed unmatched. The gene calls are TRBV5-4 and TRBJ1-2; 7 bases match TRBD1. This clonotype was obtained from a person aged 18-60 years who received the Ad26.COV2.S COVID-19 vaccine or a placebo. The sequencing used peripheral blood, collected in a trial of Ad26.COV2.S vaccine versus placebo. In DNA form, the CDR3 reads TGTGCCAGCAGCTTTACAGGGGTAGATGGCTACACCTTC. Translating gives CASSFTGVDGYTF.